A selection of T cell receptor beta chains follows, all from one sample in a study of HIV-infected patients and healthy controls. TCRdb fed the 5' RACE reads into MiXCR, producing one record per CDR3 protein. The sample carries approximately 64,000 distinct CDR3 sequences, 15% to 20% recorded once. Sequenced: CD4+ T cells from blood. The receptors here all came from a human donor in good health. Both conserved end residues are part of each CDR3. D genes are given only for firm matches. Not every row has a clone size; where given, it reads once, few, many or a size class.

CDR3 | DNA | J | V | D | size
CASSDGGADTQYF | TGTGCCAGCAGCGATGGAGGCGCAGATACGCAGTATTTT | TRBJ2-3 | TRBV9 | . | few
CASSGRGDTQYF | TGTGCCAGCAGTGGCAGGGGTGATACGCAGTATTTT | TRBJ2-3 | TRBV2 | . | many
CASSVGGTGNQPQHF | TGTGCCAGCAGCGTAGGGGGGACAGGGAATCAGCCCCAGCATTTT | TRBJ1-5 | TRBV9 | TRBD1 | few
CASSPDGFSTDTQYF | TGTGCCAGCAGCCCGGACGGGTTTAGCACAGATACGCAGTATTTT | TRBJ2-3 | TRBV9 | . | few
CASSLSLTPSGPDTQYF | TGTGCCAGCTCACTCAGCTTGACTCCTTCGGGCCCAGATACGCAGTATTTT | TRBJ2-3 | TRBV18 | . | .
CASSIGASGNLQETQYF | TGTGCCAGTAGTATAGGAGCTAGCGGTAATTTGCAAGAGACCCAGTACTTC | TRBJ2-5 | TRBV19 | TRBD2 | .
CASSATGTGGFDTQYF | TGTGCCAGCAGTGCGACCGGGACGGGGGGTTTCGATACGCAGTATTTT | TRBJ2-3 | TRBV12-3/TRBV12-4 | TRBD2 | few
CSATQPTSTDTQYF | TGCAGTGCTACGCAGCCTACTAGCACAGATACGCAGTATTTT | TRBJ2-3 | TRBV20-1 | . | many
CASSPSTGAGYGYTF | TGTGCCAGCAGCCCCTCGACAGGGGCCGGCTATGGCTACACCTTC | TRBJ1-2 | TRBV3-1 | TRBD1 | many
CSATLAGVGPEQFF | TGCAGTGCTACCCTAGCGGGAGTCGGCCCTGAGCAGTTCTTC | TRBJ2-1 | TRBV20-1 | TRBD2 | many
CASSTGLQPQHF | TGTGCCAGCAGCACAGGGTTACAGCCCCAGCATTTT | TRBJ1-5 | TRBV27 | . | many
CASSYNYGYTF | TGTGCCAGCAGTTATAACTATGGCTACACCTTC | TRBJ1-2 | TRBV28 | . | many
CASSEHGGPSTDTQYF | TGTGCCAGCAGTGAACACGGCGGCCCTAGCACAGATACGCAGTATTTT | TRBJ2-3 | TRBV25-1 | . | .
CASSQRGFLAKNIQYF | TGTGCCAGCAGCCAAAGGGGTTTCTTAGCCAAAAACATTCAGTACTTC | TRBJ2-4 | TRBV3-1 | . | many
CASSSQPGTESTDTQYF | TGTGCCAGCAGCTCCCAGCCAGGGACAGAGAGCACAGATACGCAGTATTTT | TRBJ2-3 | TRBV7-6 | TRBD1 | few
CASSPGSFDTQYF | TGTGCCAGCAGCCCGGGGTCTTTCGATACGCAGTATTTT | TRBJ2-3 | TRBV3-1 | . | .
CASSWDTRETQYF | TGTGCCAGCAGCTGGGACACCCGGGAGACCCAGTACTTC | TRBJ2-5 | TRBV7-9 | . | .
CASSQGQRGASYGYTF | TGTGCCAGCAGCCAGGGCCAGCGGGGGGCCAGCTATGGCTACACCTTC | TRBJ1-2 | TRBV14 | . | many
CASSLIDRVDGYTF | TGTGCCAGCAGCCTTATAGACAGGGTTGATGGCTACACCTTC | TRBJ1-2 | TRBV4-2 | TRBD1 | .
CASGSSPTRDTEAFF | TGTGCCAGCGGGTCCAGCCCTACTAGGGACACTGAAGCTTTCTTT | TRBJ1-1 | TRBV12-3/TRBV12-4 | . | few
CASSPTRDYEQYF | TGTGCCAGCTCACCAACGAGGGACTACGAGCAGTACTTC | TRBJ2-7 | TRBV18 | . | .
CASSWGQFNQPQHF | TGTGCCAGCAGTTGGGGGCAATTCAATCAGCCCCAGCATTTT | TRBJ1-5 | TRBV12-3/TRBV12-4 | . | .
CASSQGSSGGTDTQYF | TGTGCCAGCAGCCAAGGGTCTAGCGGTGGCACAGATACGCAGTATTTT | TRBJ2-3 | TRBV4-2 | TRBD2 | few
CASRTARDGNQPQHF | TGTGCCAGCAGAACCGCCCGGGACGGTAATCAGCCCCAGCATTTT | TRBJ1-5 | TRBV6-2/TRBV6-3 | . | many
CASSSEGSRTDTQYF | TGTGCCAGCAGCTCCGAGGGATCTCGCACAGATACGCAGTATTTT | TRBJ2-3 | TRBV7-9 | . | many
CASSEVGYGGRALISYEQYF | TGTGCCAGCAGTGAAGTTGGGTATGGCGGGAGGGCCTTAATCTCCTACGAGCAGTACTTC | TRBJ2-7 | TRBV2 | TRBD2 | .
CASSRDSFDSPLHF | TGCGCCAGCAGTAGGGACAGCTTCGATTCACCCCTCCACTTT | TRBJ1-6 | TRBV5-1 | TRBD1 | few
CASSPGQRIVYTEAFF | TGTGCCAGCAGCCCGGGACAGAGGATAGTTTACACTGAAGCTTTCTTT | TRBJ1-1 | TRBV5-6 | TRBD1 | .
CSAMTSGGTHF | TGCAGCGCTATGACTAGCGGGGGAACCCACTTC | TRBJ2-7 | TRBV29-1 | TRBD2 | many
CASRSTDNEQFF | TGTGCCAGCAGATCTACAGACAATGAGCAGTTCTTC | TRBJ2-1 | TRBV12-3/TRBV12-4 | . | few
CAISEGTGGKEKLFF | TGTGCCATCAGTGAAGGGACAGGAGGGAAGGAAAAACTGTTTTTT | TRBJ1-4 | TRBV10-3 | TRBD1 | .
CASSDGQGGQPQHF | TGTGCCAGCAGTGATGGACAGGGCGGACAGCCCCAGCATTTT | TRBJ1-5 | TRBV2 | TRBD1 | .
CASSQGGTVHSYEQYF | TGTGCCAGCAGCCAGGGGGGTACCGTCCACTCCTACGAGCAGTACTTC | TRBJ2-7 | TRBV12-3/TRBV12-4 | . | many
CASSPATSGGLQSTNEQFF | TGTGCCAGCAGCCCGGCGACTAGCGGGGGTCTTCAATCCACCAATGAGCAGTTCTTC | TRBJ2-1 | TRBV5-5 | TRBD2 | many
CASSPMNSGSDTQYF | TGTGCCAGCAGTCCTATGAATTCAGGGTCGGATACGCAGTATTTT | TRBJ2-3 | TRBV6-4 | . | once
CASSQEAMARGNTIYF | TGCGCCAGCAGCCAAGAGGCCATGGCGAGGGGAAACACCATATATTTT | TRBJ1-3 | TRBV4-3 | . | .
CASSLPLRLNTEAFF | TGTGCCAGCAGCTTACCACTCAGATTGAACACTGAAGCTTTCTTT | TRBJ1-1 | TRBV11-2 | . | .
CSGGQVDGEKLFF | TGCAGCGGTGGACAGGTGGATGGGGAAAAACTGTTTTTT | TRBJ1-4 | TRBV29-1 | TRBD1 | few
CASSFLGLSSYNEQFF | TGTGCCAGCAGTTTCCTGGGACTCAGCTCCTACAATGAGCAGTTCTTC | TRBJ2-1 | TRBV28 | . | many
CASSPAGLGTEAFF | TGCGCCAGCAGCCCGGCGGGTCTGGGCACTGAAGCTTTCTTT | TRBJ1-1 | TRBV5-1 | . | many
CASSYTQGPADTQYF | TGTGCCAGCAGCTACACCCAGGGTCCCGCGGATACGCAGTATTTT | TRBJ2-3 | TRBV11-2 | . | .
CASTLQGFSTDTQYF | TGTGCCAGTACCCTACAGGGGTTTAGCACAGATACGCAGTATTTT | TRBJ2-3 | TRBV19 | TRBD1 | .
CASSQDAASGGKFF | TGTGCCAGCAGCCAAGATGCGGCTAGCGGGGGAAAGTTCTTC | TRBJ2-1 | TRBV3-1 | TRBD2 | .
CTSSQEGSPSETQYF | TGCACCAGCAGCCAAGAGGGGTCTCCTTCGGAGACCCAGTACTTC | TRBJ2-5 | TRBV1 | . | .
CSARRGREEGFF | TGCAGTGCTAGAAGAGGGCGGGAGGAGGGGTTCTTC | TRBJ2-1 | TRBV20-1 | TRBD2 | few
CASSYSGLPSYNEQFF | TGTGCCAGTAGTTACTCCGGACTCCCATCCTACAATGAGCAGTTCTTC | TRBJ2-1 | TRBV6-5 | . | .
CAWSAYRGFSWVHTEAFF | TGTGCCTGGAGTGCGTACAGGGGGTTTTCTTGGGTTCACACTGAAGCTTTCTTT | TRBJ1-1 | TRBV30 | TRBD1 | few
CASSSAELYGYTF | TGTGCCAGCAGCAGCGCTGAGCTATATGGCTACACCTTC | TRBJ1-2 | TRBV5-5 | . | many
CASSYSDSRETQYF | TGTGCCAGCAGTTACTCGGACTCGCGAGAGACCCAGTACTTC | TRBJ2-5 | TRBV6-5 | . | few
CASLIAGGNNEQFF | TGTGCCAGCCTAATAGCGGGAGGCAACAATGAGCAGTTCTTC | TRBJ2-1 | TRBV7-9 | TRBD2 | many
CASSSTGDRFRSGANVLTF | TGTGCCAGCAGCTCTACCGGAGACAGGTTTCGCTCTGGGGCCAACGTCCTGACTTTC | TRBJ2-6 | TRBV11-2 | . | few
CASSQRAAFSSGANVLTF | TGTGCCAGCAGCCAAAGGGCAGCCTTCTCCTCTGGGGCCAACGTCCTGACTTTC | TRBJ2-6 | TRBV13 | . | .
CASSLQPGPGWPQHF | TGTGCCAGCAGCCTACAACCGGGCCCCGGATGGCCCCAGCATTTT | TRBJ1-5 | TRBV6-5 | . | few